These 20 T cell receptor beta chains share one sample of origin, sequenced in a study of Siglec-9 on CD8 T cells in melanoma. Method: immunoSEQ multiplex PCR; TCRdb's copy keeps in-frame clones and lacks some. The sample lists some 39,000 clones, more than 65% seen once, with around 1.8% in the top ten. The sample taken for sequencing was Siglec-9- CD8+ T cells sorted from blood. Receptor source: a human donor in good health.

V gene TRBV7-8 combines with J gene TRBJ2-1; perhaps TRBD2 as D (5 bases). Trimming took off 5 bases at V and 2 bases at J, with 19 bases between the two ends. Per the germline V gene, CDR1 is SGHVS and CDR2 is FQNEAQ. The CDR3 extends over 17 amino acids. The CDR3 nucleotides are TGTGCCAGCAGCCTTTTCATCCCGGGATTAACCTACAATGAGCAGTTCTTC. This codes for CASSLFIPGLTYNEQFF.

This clone appeared a single time. The V and J genes are TRBV5-8 and TRBJ1-5; D call uncertain. This CDR3 has 12 amino acids. CDR1 and CDR2 from the germline V gene are SGHTS and YDEGEE. V was cut by 2 bases and J by 11 bases, with 11 bases left in between. CDR3 bases: TGTGCCAGCAGCTTCATGGGAAGGGCCCAGCATTTT. Amino acids: CASSFMGRAQHF. The full variable domain, in which reference TRBV5-8 and TRBJ1-5 provide the parts outside the CDR3, is EAGVTQSPTHLIKTRGQQATLRCSPISGHTSVYWYQQALGLGLQFLLWYDEGEERNRGNFPPRFSGRQFPNYSSELNVNALELEDSALYLCASSFMGRAQHFGDGTRLSIL.

This chain uses TRBV19 with TRBJ2-3; TRBD2 might be the D (7 bases). Trimming left V 9 bases short and J 6 bases short, with 19 bases between. Germline V lookup: CDR1 LNHDA, CDR2 SQIVND (reference sequence). This CDR3 spans 14 amino acids. Here the CDR3 reads CASSGWGGHDTQYF. CDR3 bases: TGTGCCAGCAGTGGGTGGGGGGGACACGATACGCAGTATTTT.

J is TRBJ1-4 and V is TRBV28; TRBD1 matches 7 bases. The CDR3 is 14 residues long. CDR1 is MDHEN and CDR2 is SYDVKM in the germline V gene. Germline trimming cut 2 bases from V and 11 bases from J; bases unmatched to any gene: 8. This CDR3 reads CASSLGDREEKLFF. In DNA, the CDR3 is TGTGCCAGCAGTTTAGGAGACAGGGAGGAGAAACTGTTTTTT.

V usage is TRBV28 and J usage is TRBJ2-1; D unclear. The CDR3 consists of 14 residues. Germline assignment: CDR1 MDHEN and CDR2 SYDVKM. Trimming shortened V by 3 bases and J by 9 bases, and 15 bases separated the two germline ends. The CDR3 bases are TGTGCCAGCAGTTTGGGCCAGCGAGGAGTTGAGCAGTTCTTC. Amino acid sequence: CASSLGQRGVEQFF.

The chain links TRBV5-6 to TRBJ1-2; 10 bases line up with TRBD1. After removal of 4 bases from V and 5 bases from J, the junction contained 2 bases not matched to a gene. The CDR3 has 13 residues. The germline V gene has CDR1 SGHDT and CDR2 YYEEEE. For the CDR3, the DNA is TGTGCCAGCAGCCTGGACAGGGGGTATGGCTACACCTTC. This translates into CASSLDRGYGYTF.

The rearrangement joins TRBV27 to TRBJ2-6; 7 bases line up with TRBD2. J was trimmed by 2 bases and V by 3 bases; bases with no gene match: 4. CDR1 and CDR2 from the germline V gene are MNHEY and SMNVEV (reference sequence). This CDR3 comprises 16 residues. The CDR3 loop reads CASSFLGGTGANVLTF. In DNA, the CDR3 is TGTGCCAGCAGTTTCCTGGGGGGGACTGGGGCCAACGTCCTGACTTTC.

In this sample, this clone turned up a few times. The rearrangement links TRBV19 to TRBJ1-1; TRBD1 matches 7 bases. Germline V gives CDR1 LNHDA, CDR2 SQIVND (reference sequence). The CDR3 is made up of 13 amino acids. V was clipped by 10 bases and J by 0 bases; unmatched bases: 5. The CDR3 loop reads CATQGQLNTEAFF. The CDR3 DNA reads as TGTGCCACCCAGGGACAGTTGAACACTGAAGCTTTCTTT.

The genes are TRBV7-8 and TRBJ2-7; D is possibly TRBD2 (5 bases). Germline lookup yields CDR1 SGHVS and CDR2 FQNEAQ. CDR3 length: 15 amino acids. The germline V and J ends were trimmed by 5 bases and 5 bases, with 19 bases remaining between them. The CDR3 reads CASSPDPSTRDEQYF. The CDR3 nucleotides read TGTGCCAGCAGCCCCGACCCCTCTACTAGAGACGAGCAGTACTTC.

This clone occurred once. The chain is built from TRBV27 and TRBJ2-7, with 9 bases that match TRBD1. Germline CDR1 is MNHEY and CDR2 is SMNVEV (reference sequence). V shed 6 bases, J shed 4 bases, and the junction held 13 bases outside the gene matches. The length of the CDR3 is 16 residues. CDR3 DNA sequence: TGTGCCAGCAGGGGGTATTGGGACAGGGTATTTTACGAGCAGTACTTC. Protein product: CASRGYWDRVFYEQYF.

The rearrangement joins TRBV5-4 to TRBJ1-3; D is unclear. The CDR3 has 13 residues. Trimming stripped 6 bases from V and 1 base from J, with 8 bases between. The germline gives CDR1 SGHNT, CDR2 YYREEE (reference sequence). The DNA of the CDR3 is TGTGCCAGCAAGAATTCATCTGGAAACACCATATATTTT. It is translated as CASKNSSGNTIYF.

The chain couples TRBV5-6 to TRBJ1-3; D is ambiguous. The germline V gene encodes CDR1 SGHDT and CDR2 YYEEEE. With 0 bases removed from V and 1 base from J, the gap between germline ends came to 11 bases. The CDR3 consists of 16 residues. DNA of the CDR3: TGTGCCAGCAGCTTGGGCCTTGGGGAATCTGGAAACACCATATATTTT. It encodes CASSLGLGESGNTIYF.

The chain combines TRBV5-6 with TRBJ2-6; D gene ambiguous. Germline V CDR1 and CDR2: SGHDT, YYEEEE. This CDR3 region has 13 residues. Trimming pared 4 bases from V and 0 bases from J, leaving 2 bases between. In nucleotides, the CDR3 is TGTGCCAGCAGCCTCTCTGGGGCCAACGTCCTGACTTTC. Amino acids: CASSLSGANVLTF.

The rearrangement uses TRBV7-2 and TRBJ2-7; 7 bases line up with TRBD2. CDR3 length: 14 residues. V gave up 0 bases and J gave up 4 bases; unmatched junction bases: 3. Germline V gene data show CDR1 as SGHTA and CDR2 as FQGNSA. CDR3 protein: CASSLAGGSYEQYF. For the CDR3, the DNA is TGTGCCAGCAGCTTAGCGGGGGGGTCGTACGAGCAGTACTTC.

V usage is TRBV5-6 and J usage is TRBJ1-1; perhaps TRBD1 as D (5 bases). The CDR3 runs 14 residues. Germline CDR1 reads SGHDT; CDR2 reads YYEEEE. V was cut by 7 bases and J by 9 bases, with 22 bases left in between. The CDR3 nucleotides read TGTGCCAGCGAAACTAAGGGGACCGGACTAAAAGCTTTCTTT. Translating it yields CASETKGTGLKAFF.

The rearrangement links TRBV12-5 to TRBJ1-1; D remains unclear. Trimming took off 5 bases at V and 8 bases at J, with 12 bases between the two ends. This CDR3 has 12 amino acids. The germline CDR1 and CDR2 sequences are LGHNT and FRNRAP. Written as DNA, the CDR3 is TGTGCTAGTGGTCTCGGACCTACCGAAGCTTTCTTT. Its protein product is CASGLGPTEAFF.

This clone has more than one count but fewer than ten. This sequence joins TRBV30 and TRBJ1-1; possible D gene TRBD1, 5 bases. The germline V gene encodes CDR1 GTSNPN and CDR2 SVGIG (reference sequence). This CDR3 comprises 17 residues. V gave up 3 bases and J gave up 3 bases, with 23 bases separating them. The CDR3 nucleotides read TGTGCCTGGAGCGGGGGATACTCGGCAGGGAAGGACACTGAAGCTTTCTTT. Translation: CAWSGGYSAGKDTEAFF. The variable domain in full, completed from reference TRBV30 and TRBJ1-1, reads SQTIHQWPATLVQPVGSPLSLECTVEGTSNPNLYWYRQAAGRGLQLLFYSVGIGQISSEVPQNLSASRPQDRQFILSSKKLLLSDSGFYLCAWSGGYSAGKDTEAFFGQGTRLTVV.

V gene TRBV4-2 combines with J gene TRBJ2-7; TRBD2 agrees at 8 bases. J gave up 5 bases and V 4 bases, and 10 bases lay outside the gene matches. The germline V gene encodes CDR1 LGHNA and CDR2 YNFKEQ. The CDR3 is 15 amino acids. CDR3 nucleotide sequence: TGTGCCAGCAGCCCTACCGACGGGGGGGCCGACGAGCAGTACTTC. This codes for CASSPTDGGADEQYF.

The gene calls are TRBV7-2 and TRBJ1-2, with TRBD1 identical over 8 bases. The CDR3 is made up of 14 amino acids. Germline loops: CDR1 SGHTA, CDR2 FQGNSA. Germline trimming cut 3 bases from V and 5 bases from J; bases unmatched to any gene: 5. CDR3 sequence reads: CASSLQGAGYGYTF. CDR3 nucleotide sequence: TGTGCCAGCAGCTTGCAGGGGGCGGGGTATGGCTACACCTTC.

In its sample, this clone was seen a few times. The chain uses TRBV9 and TRBJ1-5; tentatively, D is TRBD1 (5 bases). V lost 3 bases, J lost 6 bases, and 10 bases lay in between. The CDR3 loop spans 13 amino acids. The germline V gene has CDR1 SGDLS and CDR2 YYNGEE. The CDR3 loop is CASSGGYLQPQHF. The CDR3 nucleotides read TGTGCCAGCAGCGGGGGCTATCTTCAGCCCCAGCATTTT.